What follows is one T cell receptor (beta chain) and its context. The antigen it recognizes is unknown. Per-nucleotide qualities are absent, and no much larger clonotype sits a single base away. RNA was extracted using the RNeasy kit, and roughly 0.5 to 1 ug of the RNA was reverse transcribed with random hexamers. TCR beta CDR3 regions were amplified with the immunoSEQ multiplex PCR assay covering 54 Vbeta and 13 Jbeta segments. PCR amplification bias was corrected by using a synthetic template baseline for primer optimization and computational correction. Per the source publication's procedure: Reads were annotated to V, D and J genes according to IMGT and were analyzed with immunoSEQ Analyzer, with only productive sequences retained. To calculate clonality, Shannon entropy was normalized by log2 of the number of productive unique sequences and then subtracted from one. For each patient and control, public and private clones were evaluated within the 100 most prevalent clones. A clone was defined as Susac-specific if it was absent from the healthy and MS cohorts, from 1052 published viral clones and from other ImmuneACCESS disease sequences. Using fastp trimming at Q25 and MiXCR clonotype assembly, TCRdb reanalyzed the public sequencing data and kept in-frame beta chains. Each record represents a unique CDR3 protein, reported with the most common genes and DNA among its rows. The V and J calls come from TCRdb's annotation, not from the publication. This sample gives some 400,000 distinct CDR3 sequences in total; approximately 85% of them show up just once. Around 0.12% of the sample is held by the ten biggest clonotypes.

High-throughput TCR beta sequencing profiled peripheral blood CD8+ and CD4+ T cells from healthy donors, Susac syndrome patients and multiple sclerosis patients. Multiple sclerosis controls were treatment-naive patients with stable or active relapsing-remitting disease fulfilling revised McDonald criteria. CD8+ TEMRA cells were enriched by FACS, while bulk CD8+ and CD4+ T cells were purified by magnetic negative isolation. Blood was collected in EDTA tubes and processed within 24 hours, with PBMCs isolated through density gradient centrifugation. PBMCs destined for TCR sequencing were cryopreserved in liquid nitrogen and later thawed in a 37 °C water bath. The sorted or isolated CD4+, CD8+ and CD8+ TEMRA cells had a purity of 90% or higher. The data originate from a study of CD8 T cells in Susac syndrome (dated by TCRdb to between 2019 and 2020). For the wider study: Repertoire sequencing was used to test whether CD8+ T cell activation and differentiation in Susac syndrome was antigen driven. The clonality of the CD8+ T cell repertoire was compared across approximately 11 healthy donors, around 14 Susac syndrome patients and 15 multiple sclerosis patients. General study outcomes and caveats: The TCR sequencing and HLA analysis was acknowledged to have included a relatively small number of individuals.

CDR1 is given as SGHRS and CDR2 as YFSETQ, both from the germline V gene. The CDR3 holds 14 amino acids from the cysteine to the phenylalanine. The read is trimmed to its CDR3 DNA, 42 bases read in frame from base 1. V and J are trimmed by 1 base and 9 bases, and the gene matches miss 6 bases of the junction. The sequence was obtained from a human donor with multiple sclerosis. Recombination linked TRBV5-1 to TRBJ2-1, and 8 junction bases match TRBD1. Material for sequencing was CD8+ T cells from PBMCs. The CDR3 reads CASSLSQGASEQFF. Here is the DNA: TGCGCCAGCAGCTTGTCGCAGGGGGCCAGTGAGCAGTTCTTC.